This is a list of T cell receptor beta chains from one sample in a study of radiotherapy plus CTLA-4 blockade in lung cancer. Assay used: immunoSEQ multiplex PCR; TCRdb lists only in-frame clones, some missing. The sample has roughly 100,000 clones; about 85% are singletons. Specimen: peripheral blood, collected from a patient treated with radiotherapy plus ipilimumab. These receptors were obtained from a human donor with non-small cell lung cancer that progressed on radiotherapy plus ipilimumab. Some clones in this sample may be carry-over from other donors' samples. CDR3s include the opening cysteine and the closing phenylalanine or tryptophan. Each record gives: V gene, J gene, clone size, CDR3 protein. Size is stated for part of the rows, as once, few or many counts, or as a class when the clone is expanded.

v_call: TRBV5-1
j_call: TRBJ1-3
clone_size: -
cdr3_aa: CASSDGGNSGNTIYF

v_call: TRBV18
j_call: TRBJ1-3
clone_size: once
cdr3_aa: CASSPQQGAAGNTIYF

v_call: TRBV4-3
j_call: TRBJ2-7
clone_size: -
cdr3_aa: CASSQATTANYEQYF

v_call: TRBV2
j_call: TRBJ2-7
clone_size: -
cdr3_aa: CASSGLLAGDPYEQYF

v_call: TRBV5-1
j_call: TRBJ1-6
clone_size: few
cdr3_aa: CASSLVGGSSYNSPLHF

v_call: TRBV19
j_call: TRBJ1-5
clone_size: -
cdr3_aa: CASSMAGEGNQPQHF

v_call: TRBV7-9
j_call: TRBJ1-5
clone_size: -
cdr3_aa: CASSRTGGGQPQHF

v_call: TRBV7-8
j_call: TRBJ2-3
clone_size: -
cdr3_aa: CASSQRLVTTPGARTQYF

v_call: TRBV7-2
j_call: TRBJ2-5
clone_size: -
cdr3_aa: CASRGPGGLETQYF

v_call: TRBV11-3
j_call: TRBJ2-1
clone_size: -
cdr3_aa: CASSLERGADEQFF

v_call: TRBV9
j_call: TRBJ2-3
clone_size: -
cdr3_aa: CASSVTSYGPGTDTQYF

v_call: TRBV5-4
j_call: TRBJ1-5
clone_size: few
cdr3_aa: CASSLNRVQPQHF

v_call: TRBV10-3
j_call: TRBJ2-5
clone_size: -
cdr3_aa: CAISQGGQTQYF

v_call: TRBV5-4
j_call: TRBJ2-3
clone_size: -
cdr3_aa: CASSPGQGADTQYF

v_call: TRBV7-7
j_call: TRBJ2-7
clone_size: -
cdr3_aa: CASSLGEGSYEQYF

v_call: TRBV5-1
j_call: TRBJ2-1
clone_size: -
cdr3_aa: CASSTGTGNFNNEQFF

v_call: TRBV9
j_call: TRBJ2-7
clone_size: -
cdr3_aa: CASSGRGAYEQYF

v_call: TRBV9
j_call: TRBJ1-1
clone_size: -
cdr3_aa: CASSVGKWGSWGSDRLANTEAFF

v_call: TRBV7-2
j_call: TRBJ2-5
clone_size: -
cdr3_aa: CASSLAGGLPETQYF

v_call: TRBV7-6
j_call: TRBJ1-4
clone_size: -
cdr3_aa: CASSPTTIHDEKLFF

v_call: TRBV18
j_call: TRBJ2-2
clone_size: -
cdr3_aa: CASSPRETGELFF

v_call: TRBV2
j_call: TRBJ1-6
clone_size: few
cdr3_aa: CASSVQGGLTDSPLHF

v_call: TRBV14
j_call: TRBJ1-1
clone_size: few
cdr3_aa: CASSRGPNTEAFF

v_call: TRBV11-1
j_call: TRBJ2-7
clone_size: -
cdr3_aa: CASSFSGLYEQYF

v_call: TRBV6-6
j_call: TRBJ2-1
clone_size: -
cdr3_aa: CASSYSSTQNNEQFF

v_call: TRBV6-5
j_call: TRBJ2-7
clone_size: few
cdr3_aa: CASKPGQGVTYEQYF

v_call: TRBV18
j_call: TRBJ1-4
clone_size: -
cdr3_aa: CASSPRRGSNEKLFF

v_call: TRBV5-4
j_call: TRBJ1-2
clone_size: -
cdr3_aa: CASSPPGTVSYGYTF

v_call: TRBV7-9
j_call: TRBJ2-5
clone_size: -
cdr3_aa: CASSPRGFWETQYF

v_call: TRBV7-6
j_call: TRBJ2-7
clone_size: -
cdr3_aa: CASSLGQEISYEQYF

v_call: TRBV5-1
j_call: TRBJ2-3
clone_size: -
cdr3_aa: CASSLGAPITDTQYF

v_call: TRBV5-4
j_call: TRBJ2-5
clone_size: -
cdr3_aa: CASSLARGQETQYF

v_call: TRBV7-3
j_call: TRBJ1-1
clone_size: few
cdr3_aa: CASSLIATDEAFF

v_call: TRBV5-1
j_call: TRBJ1-1
clone_size: -
cdr3_aa: CASSLKGGGTEAFF

v_call: TRBV4-2
j_call: TRBJ2-7
clone_size: -
cdr3_aa: CASSRGGQERYLHYYEQYF

v_call: TRBV13
j_call: TRBJ1-2
clone_size: -
cdr3_aa: CASSLRTGHGYTF

v_call: TRBV7-3
j_call: TRBJ2-1
clone_size: -
cdr3_aa: CASSLDRGYQFF

v_call: TRBV5-4
j_call: TRBJ2-5
clone_size: once
cdr3_aa: CASSFVDRDETQYF

v_call: TRBV4-2
j_call: TRBJ2-1
clone_size: -
cdr3_aa: CASSQVVSGGANEQFF

v_call: TRBV23-1
j_call: TRBJ1-5
clone_size: -
cdr3_aa: CASSQYSRGDQPQHF

v_call: TRBV6-6
j_call: TRBJ1-5
clone_size: -
cdr3_aa: CASTNFRGNQPQHF

v_call: TRBV6-1
j_call: TRBJ1-2
clone_size: few
cdr3_aa: CASRRTDLTGGYTF

v_call: TRBV5-1
j_call: TRBJ2-1
clone_size: -
cdr3_aa: CASSLKVGGVAVYNEQFF

v_call: TRBV5-6
j_call: TRBJ1-6
clone_size: -
cdr3_aa: CASSPRARRDSPLHF

v_call: TRBV6-5
j_call: TRBJ2-7
clone_size: -
cdr3_aa: CASSYQAAVNYEQYF

v_call: TRBV28
j_call: TRBJ1-5
clone_size: -
cdr3_aa: CASSQTGVDNQPQHF

v_call: TRBV6-6
j_call: TRBJ2-3
clone_size: once
cdr3_aa: CASSYWADTQYF

v_call: TRBV28
j_call: TRBJ1-1
clone_size: -
cdr3_aa: CASSLRSRLSAFF

v_call: TRBV18
j_call: TRBJ1-2
clone_size: -
cdr3_aa: CASSPLHNNYGYTF

v_call: TRBV7-6
j_call: TRBJ2-7
clone_size: -
cdr3_aa: CASSLRDQFYEQYF

v_call: TRBV18
j_call: TRBJ2-1
clone_size: -
cdr3_aa: CASSPLTGIYYNEQFF

v_call: TRBV2
j_call: TRBJ1-6
clone_size: -
cdr3_aa: CASSYTGGWVGGSPLHF

v_call: TRBV28
j_call: TRBJ1-5
clone_size: -
cdr3_aa: CASSLGGSNQPQHF